There are a few counts of the clone carrying this T cell receptor beta chain. The record originates from a study of T cell responses to AZD1222 COVID-19 vaccine. Profiled with immunoSEQ multiplex PCR; TCRdb holds only in-frame clones, not every one. This sample yields 100,000 or so clones, of which 87% are seen a single time; about 2.5% belongs to the top ten. The CDR3 sequence is 15 residues long. From germline, CDR1 is SSHAT and CDR2 FNYEAQ (reference sequence). V was shortened by 1 base and J by 5 bases, with 13 bases between the two germline ends. The specimen was peripheral blood, collected 28 days after the second AZD1222 dose. The V call is TRBV7-7, the J call TRBJ2-3; D possibly matches TRBD1 or TRBD2 (5 bases each). The receptor comes from an adult who received the AZD1222 COVID-19 vaccine. CDR3 sequence reads: CASSLGGKEGDTQYF. DNA for the CDR3: TGTGCCAGCAGCTTAGGGGGGAAAGAGGGAGATACGCAGTATTTT.